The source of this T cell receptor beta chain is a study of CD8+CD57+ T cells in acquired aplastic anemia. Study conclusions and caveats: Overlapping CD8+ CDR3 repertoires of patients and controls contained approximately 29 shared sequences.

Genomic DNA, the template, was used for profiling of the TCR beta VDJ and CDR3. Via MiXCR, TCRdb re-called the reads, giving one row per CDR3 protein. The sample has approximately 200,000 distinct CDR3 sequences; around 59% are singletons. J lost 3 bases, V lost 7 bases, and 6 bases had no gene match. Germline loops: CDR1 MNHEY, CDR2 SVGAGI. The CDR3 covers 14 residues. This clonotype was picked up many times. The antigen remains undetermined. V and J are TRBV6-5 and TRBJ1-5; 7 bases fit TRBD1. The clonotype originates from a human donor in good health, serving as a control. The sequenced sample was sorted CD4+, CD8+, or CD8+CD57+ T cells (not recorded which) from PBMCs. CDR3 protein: CASINGTANQPQHF. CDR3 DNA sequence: TGTGCCAGCATTAACGGGACAGCCAATCAGCCCCAGCATTTT.